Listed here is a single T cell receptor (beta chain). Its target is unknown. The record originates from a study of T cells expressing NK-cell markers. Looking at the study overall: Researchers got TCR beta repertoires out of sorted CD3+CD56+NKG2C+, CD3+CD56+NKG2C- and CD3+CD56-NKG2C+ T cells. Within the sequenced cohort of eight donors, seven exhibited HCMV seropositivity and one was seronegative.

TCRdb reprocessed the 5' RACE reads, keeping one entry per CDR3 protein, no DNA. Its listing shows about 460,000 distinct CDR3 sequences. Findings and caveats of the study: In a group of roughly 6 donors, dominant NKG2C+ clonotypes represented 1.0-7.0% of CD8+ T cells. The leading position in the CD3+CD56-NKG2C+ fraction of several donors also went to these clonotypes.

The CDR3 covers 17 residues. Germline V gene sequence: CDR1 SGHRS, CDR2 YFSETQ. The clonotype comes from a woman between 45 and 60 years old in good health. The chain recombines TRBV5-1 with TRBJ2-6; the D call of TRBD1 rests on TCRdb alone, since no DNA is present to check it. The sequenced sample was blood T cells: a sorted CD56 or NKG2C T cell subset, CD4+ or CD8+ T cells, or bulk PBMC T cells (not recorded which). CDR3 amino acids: CASSFGQGGPGANVLTF.